This T cell receptor beta chain was documented in a study of T-cell memory formation after mild COVID-19. The CDR3 totals 16 residues. V was clipped by 0 bases and J by 8 bases, with 17 bases between them. Germline V gene sequence: CDR1 MNHNS, CDR2 SASEGT. TCRdb analysed the 5' RACE reads with MiXCR anew, one entry per CDR3 protein. The sample consists of 300,000 to 350,000 distinct CDR3 sequences, around 19% of them appearing once. Study results and limitations: Detection of some responders pre-infection suggested pre-existing cross-reactive memory T cells participated. Clones contracting over day 15 to 85 were CD4/CD8 balanced, with later expanders leaning CD4+.

Details on this clonotype: Antigen unknown.

This TCR was sampled from a man between 18 and 29 years old who had mild COVID-19 (a few samples of this study predate the infection). Cell type and time point are not known. The chain is built from TRBV6-1 and TRBJ2-4, with a weak D call TRBD2 (5 bases). The sequencing input was PBMCs or a T cell subset sorted from them (not recorded which). For the CDR3, the DNA is TGTGCCAGCAGTGAAGCGCTTCACGGCCTCGGGGACATTCAGTACTTC. Its translation is CASSEALHGLGDIQYF.